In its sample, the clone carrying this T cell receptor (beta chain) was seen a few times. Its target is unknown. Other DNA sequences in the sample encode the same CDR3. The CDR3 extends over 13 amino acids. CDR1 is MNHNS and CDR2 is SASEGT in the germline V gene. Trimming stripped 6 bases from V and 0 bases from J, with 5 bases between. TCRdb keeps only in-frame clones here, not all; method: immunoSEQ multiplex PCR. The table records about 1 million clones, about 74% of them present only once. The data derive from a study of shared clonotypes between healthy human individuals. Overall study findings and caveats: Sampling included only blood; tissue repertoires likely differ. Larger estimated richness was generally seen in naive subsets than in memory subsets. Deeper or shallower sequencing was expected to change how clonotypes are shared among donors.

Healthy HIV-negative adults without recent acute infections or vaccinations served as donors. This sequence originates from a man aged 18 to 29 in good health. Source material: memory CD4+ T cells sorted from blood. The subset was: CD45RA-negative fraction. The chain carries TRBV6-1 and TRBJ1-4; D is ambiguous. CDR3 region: CASRWATNEKLFF. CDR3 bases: TGTGCCAGCAGATGGGCAACTAATGAAAAACTGTTTTTT.